Below, 31 T cell receptor beta chains from the same sample are listed, as sequenced in a study of T cell changes during pregnancy in multiple sclerosis. Some clones are missing from TCRdb's copy, which holds only in-frame ones; the method was immunoSEQ multiplex PCR. In the table there are about 100,000 clones, more than 80% of which are singletons. Sequenced material: peripheral blood, taken in the second trimester of pregnancy. The receptor set was obtained from a female donor with multiple sclerosis, enrolled in a pregnancy study.

V is TRBV5-1 and J is TRBJ1-2; 9 bases match TRBD1. The CDR3 has 13 residues. Germline CDR1 reads SGHRS; CDR2 reads YFSETQ. Trimming at V came to 3 bases and at J to 8 bases, leaving 5 bases not matched to a gene. This chain's CDR3 is CASSYGQGSGYTF. The CDR3 DNA follows: TGCGCCAGCAGCTACGGACAGGGGAGCGGCTACACCTTC.

A remark on this clone: At one of its ends the junction is not consistent with the germline gene, which may arise from a read error. J is TRBJ1-2 and V is TRBV5-4, with 9 bases fitting TRBD1. CDR3 length: 13 residues. CDR1 SGHNT and CDR2 YYREEE come from the germline V gene (reference sequence). The CDR3, as DNA: TGTGCCGGCAGCTTGGACAGGGGAGGTGGCTACACCTTC. Protein: CAGSLDRGGGYTF. Drawing the rest from reference TRBV5-4 and TRBJ1-2, the complete variable domain is ETGVTQSPTHLIKTRGQQVTLRCSSQSGHNTVSWYQQALGQGPQFIFQYYREEENGRGNFPPRFSGLQFPNYSSELNVNALELDDSALYLCAGSLDRGGGYTFGSGTRLTVV.

This clone has only one observation. The chain joins TRBV5-1 to TRBJ2-2; TRBD2 matches 7 bases. The CDR3 has 15 residues. V trimming: 4 bases; J trimming: 5 bases; junction bases outside the gene matches: 8. CDR1 SGHRS and CDR2 YFSETQ come from the germline V gene. The DNA for the CDR3 is TGCGCCAGCAGCCCCGGCGGGAGAGGAACCGGGGAGCTGTTTTTT. It specifies CASSPGGRGTGELFF. Using reference TRBV5-1 and TRBJ2-2 for the parts outside the CDR3, the full variable domain is KAGVTQTPRYLIKTRGQQVTLSCSPISGHRSVSWYQQTPGQGLQFLFEYFSETQRNKGNFPGRFSGRQFSNSRSEMNVSTLELGDSALYLCASSPGGRGTGELFFGEGSRLTVL.

This chain links TRBV18 with TRBJ2-7, with 11 bases aligning to TRBD2. J was trimmed by 0 bases and V by 6 bases; bases with no gene match: 4. This CDR3 contains 15 residues. Germline values: CDR1 KGHSH, CDR2 LQKENI. In DNA form, the CDR3 reads TGTGCCAGCTCCCCCGGGACTAGCGGCTCCTACGAGCAGTACTTC. It encodes CASSPGTSGSYEQYF.

The V gene is TRBV7-9, the J gene TRBJ2-3; D is possibly TRBD2 (5 bases). Trimming pared 1 base from V and 6 bases from J, leaving 17 bases between. CDR1 SEHNR and CDR2 FQNEAQ come from the germline V gene (reference sequence). The CDR3 runs to 16 residues. CDR3 loop: CASSLVTGSGGDTQYF. CDR3 nucleotides: TGTGCCAGCAGCTTAGTTACGGGGTCGGGCGGGGATACGCAGTATTTT.

This clone was found a few times. The rearrangement links TRBV7-2 to TRBJ1-1, with D perhaps TRBD1 (6 bases). This CDR3 is built from 15 residues. V was trimmed by 1 base and J by 10 bases, leaving 19 bases between them. Per the germline V gene, CDR1 is SGHTA and CDR2 is FQGNSA. The DNA of the CDR3 is TGTGCCAGCAGCTTAGAAAACAGGGCCGGCGGGAGAGCTTTCTTT. Translation: CASSLENRAGGRAFF.

The chain has TRBV5-6 and TRBJ2-7; 13 nucleotides agree with TRBD2. CDR3 length: 15 residues. CDR1 and CDR2 from the germline V gene are SGHDT and YYEEEE. V was clipped by 7 bases and J by 1 base; unmatched bases: 5. The CDR3 DNA sequence: TGTGCCAGCGGACTAGCGGGGGCCCTGTCCTACGAGCAGTACTTC. Translating gives CASGLAGALSYEQYF.

The V gene is TRBV25-1, the J gene TRBJ1-4; 8 bases match TRBD1. V dropped 5 bases and J dropped 5; count of bases not matched to a gene: 7. Germline CDR1 and CDR2: MGHDK and SYGVNS. The CDR3 has 15 amino acids. CDR3 protein: CASSSKDRANEKLFF. In DNA form, the CDR3 reads TGTGCCAGCAGTAGCAAGGACAGGGCAAATGAAAAACTGTTTTTT.

This clone was recorded once. V and J are TRBV5-4 and TRBJ2-1; 7 positions match TRBD2. Germline V gene sequence: CDR1 SGHNT, CDR2 YYREEE (reference sequence). The V gene end was trimmed by 0 bases and the J gene end by 7 bases; junction bases not matched to a gene: 7. There are 15 residues in the CDR3. CDR3 amino acids: CASSLAGREWNEQFF. In DNA form, the CDR3 reads TGTGCCAGCAGCTTGGCCGGGCGGGAGTGGAATGAGCAGTTCTTC.

The CDR3 reads CATSSNRDRASGNTIYF. As DNA, the CDR3 is TGTGCCACCAGCAGTAACCGGGACAGGGCATCTGGAAACACCATATATTTT. The V call is TRBV15, the J call TRBJ1-3, with TRBD1 matching over 9 bases. CDR1 LNHNV and CDR2 YYDKDF come from the germline V gene (reference sequence). The CDR3 extends over 17 amino acids. The trim removed 3 bases at V and 1 base at J, leaving 7 bases unmatched.

The rearrangement uses TRBV5-1 and TRBJ2-1; a weak D match, TRBD2 (5 bases). V was clipped by 0 bases and J by 2 bases, with 9 bases between them. The CDR3 is 15 amino acids. Germline CDR1 reads SGHRS; CDR2 reads YFSETQ. The CDR3 nucleotides are TGCGCCAGCAGCTTGGCTGGGGAGACCTACAATGAGCAGTTCTTC. It translates to CASSLAGETYNEQFF. The complete variable domain, with remaining parts taken from reference TRBV5-1 and TRBJ2-1, reads KAGVTQTPRYLIKTRGQQVTLSCSPISGHRSVSWYQQTPGQGLQFLFEYFSETQRNKGNFPGRFSGRQFSNSRSEMNVSTLELGDSALYLCASSLAGETYNEQFFGPGTRLTVL.

In its sample, this clone was seen once. V usage is TRBV10-3 and J usage is TRBJ2-1; D perhaps matches TRBD1 (6 bases). The CDR3 is made up of 16 amino acids. Germline V lookup: CDR1 ENHRY, CDR2 SYGVKD. With 4 bases removed from V and 3 bases from J, the gap between germline ends came to 16 bases. The CDR3 is CAISGDMGELYNEQFF. As DNA, the CDR3 is TGTGCCATCAGTGGGGACATGGGGGAACTCTACAATGAGCAGTTCTTC.

The CDR3 nucleotides are TGTGCCAGCAGCTTAGTTCATACCGGGGAGCTGTTTTTT. Its translation is CASSLVHTGELFF. The V gene is TRBV11-2, the J gene TRBJ2-2, with no clear D. Trimming pared 1 base from V and 5 bases from J, leaving 5 bases between. The CDR3 loop spans 13 amino acids. Looked up from germline, CDR1 is SGHAT and CDR2 is FQNNGV.

This chain uses TRBV9 with TRBJ1-2; no reliable D call. V dropped 4 bases and J dropped 4 bases, with 11 bases sitting between them. Germline CDR1 is SGDLS and CDR2 is YYNGEE. There are 13 residues in the CDR3. The DNA for the CDR3 is TGTGCCAGCAGCTCCGTGCGGGGCTATGGCTACACCTTC. The encoded protein is CASSSVRGYGYTF.

The chain combines TRBV5-6 with TRBJ2-1, with D possibly TRBD2 on 6 matching bases. Trimming removed 4 bases at V and 3 bases at J, with 11 bases between. CDR1 SGHDT and CDR2 YYEEEE come from the germline V gene. The CDR3 loop spans 14 amino acids. CDR3 amino acids: CASSRQGLYNEQFF. Written as DNA, the CDR3 is TGTGCCAGCAGCCGGCAGGGACTCTACAATGAGCAGTTCTTC.

The rearrangement joins TRBV2 to TRBJ2-1; a weak D match, TRBD2 (5 bases). Trimming took 3 bases from V and 0 from J, leaving 21 bases between them. The CDR3 loop spans 19 amino acids. Looked up from germline, CDR1 is SNHLY and CDR2 is FYNNEI. CDR3 region: CASSDRTRPSTSSYNEQFF. The CDR3 DNA reads as TGTGCCAGCAGTGACAGGACTCGCCCCAGTACGAGCTCCTACAATGAGCAGTTCTTC.

The chain joins TRBV27 to TRBJ2-7; D might be TRBD2 (6 bases). V shed 8 bases and J shed 0 bases, with 23 bases lying between them. The CDR3 runs 17 residues. Germline lookup yields CDR1 MNHEY and CDR2 SMNVEV (reference sequence). The CDR3 loop is CASPSGGFHLRSYEQYF. CDR3 DNA: TGTGCCAGCCCCTCCGGGGGTTTCCACCTTCGCTCCTACGAGCAGTACTTC.

This rearrangement joins TRBV15 to TRBJ1-3, with 8 nucleotides matching TRBD1. Germline V CDR1 and CDR2: LNHNV, YYDKDF (reference sequence). Trimming removed 1 base from V and 4 bases from J; junction bases left unmatched: 6. The CDR3 runs 16 residues. The CDR3 region has the DNA TGTGCCACCAGCAGAGGGCAGGGGGCGCGAGGAAACACCATATATTTT. Translating it yields CATSRGQGARGNTIYF. The full variable domain, in which reference TRBV15 and TRBJ1-3 provide the parts outside the CDR3, is DAMVIQNPRYQVTQFGKPVTLSCSQTLNHNVMYWYQQKSSQAPKLLFHYYDKDFNNEADTPDNFQSRRPNTSFCFLDIRSPGLGDTAMYLCATSRGQGARGNTIYFGEGSWLTVV.

This chain links TRBV9 with TRBJ2-1; D unclear. The CDR3 extends over 15 amino acids. The V gene's germline CDR1 is SGDLS and CDR2 YYNGEE. V gave up 4 bases and J gave up 0 bases, with 11 bases separating them. The CDR3 DNA reads TGTGCCAGCAGCCCTCTCTCAGGCTCCTACAATGAGCAGTTCTTC. Its translation is CASSPLSGSYNEQFF.

This chain joins TRBV7-3 and TRBJ2-5, with D perhaps matching TRBD2 (5 bases). Trimming removed 1 base from V and 2 bases from J, with 8 bases in between. CDR1 and CDR2 from the germline V gene are SGHTA and FQGTGA. CDR3 length: 14 amino acids. The CDR3 sequence is CASSLNGLQETQYF. CDR3 DNA: TGTGCCAGCAGCTTAAATGGACTTCAAGAGACCCAGTACTTC.

The rearrangement uses TRBV27 and TRBJ2-7; perhaps TRBD2 as D (5 bases). V shed 2 bases and J shed 3 bases, with 8 bases lying between them. The CDR3 contains 13 residues. The germline V gene encodes CDR1 MNHEY and CDR2 SMNVEV (reference sequence). The CDR3 region is CASSLIRGYEQYF. As DNA, the CDR3 is TGTGCCAGCAGTTTAATCCGGGGCTACGAGCAGTACTTC.

The chain combines TRBV21-1 with TRBJ1-2; TRBD1 is taken as the D call from the table, unchecked against the DNA. TRBV21-1 is a pseudogene. CDR3 length equals 17 residues. CDR3 region: CASSKQLDREPSRGYTF. The CDR3 nucleotides read TGTGCCAGCAGCAAACAACTTGACAGGGAACCTTCTCGAGGCTACACCTTC.

V is TRBV6-5 and J is TRBJ1-5, with 9 bases identical to TRBD1. The CDR3 length is 13 residues. From germline, CDR1 is MNHEY and CDR2 SVGAGI. With 4 bases clipped from V and 5 bases from J, the junction kept 0 bases outside the gene matches. The CDR3 coding sequence is TGTGCCAGCAGTTGGACAGGGGATCAGCCCCAGCATTTT. Its protein product is CASSWTGDQPQHF.

The chain couples TRBV27 to TRBJ2-1; the D gene is possibly TRBD2 (6 bases). CDR1 is MNHEY and CDR2 is SMNVEV in the germline V gene (reference sequence). The CDR3 loop spans 14 amino acids. V lost 4 bases, J lost 8 bases, and 15 bases lay in between. The CDR3 DNA reads TGTGCCAGCAGTTATAGCGGACCGGATTATGAGCAGTTCTTC. The encoded protein is CASSYSGPDYEQFF.

The genes are TRBV6-4 and TRBJ2-1, with D possibly being TRBD1 (6 bases). From germline, CDR1 is MRHNA and CDR2 SNTAGT. V dropped 6 bases and J dropped 6 bases, with 18 bases sitting between them. This CDR3 comprises 15 residues. The CDR3 spells CASRYNRDPVNEQFF. CDR3 in DNA: TGTGCCAGCAGATATAACAGGGACCCAGTCAATGAGCAGTTCTTC.

This rearrangement joins TRBV2 to TRBJ2-3; D uncertain. Deletions cut 4 bases from V and 4 bases from J, with 9 bases between. The CDR3 is made up of 13 amino acids. Germline CDR1 reads SNHLY; CDR2 reads FYNNEI. The CDR3 is CASSVVGPDTQYF. As DNA, the CDR3 is TGTGCCAGCAGTGTAGTGGGCCCAGATACGCAGTATTTT.

V gene TRBV19 combines with J gene TRBJ2-1; D not resolved. V was pared by 5 bases and J by 5 bases, with 16 bases between. The CDR3 is 15 amino acids. Germline assignment: CDR1 LNHDA and CDR2 SQIVND (reference sequence). CDR3 region: CASSPRLDRDNEQFF. The DNA for the CDR3 is TGTGCCAGTAGTCCACGACTCGACCGAGACAATGAGCAGTTCTTC.

The rearrangement links TRBV7-9 to TRBJ2-5, with TRBD1 matching 7 bases. With 5 bases clipped from V and 1 base from J, the junction kept 7 bases outside the gene matches. Germline loops: CDR1 SEHNR, CDR2 FQNEAQ (reference sequence). The CDR3 spans 15 residues. The CDR3 spells CASSPTGTAQETQYF. DNA of the CDR3: TGTGCCAGCAGCCCTACCGGGACAGCCCAAGAGACCCAGTACTTC.

The V gene is TRBV2, the J gene TRBJ1-2, with 11 bases aligning to TRBD1. J gave up 8 bases and V 10 bases, and 24 bases lay outside the gene matches. Germline-derived CDR1 and CDR2 are SNHLY and FYNNEI. The CDR3 contains 18 residues. CDR3 sequence reads: CANPSSQGQGALLYGYTF. In nucleotides, the CDR3 is TGTGCCAACCCCAGCAGTCAAGGACAGGGGGCGCTTTTGTACGGCTACACCTTC.

The V call is TRBV9, the J call TRBJ2-2; TRBD2 agrees at 12 bases. The CDR3 spans 17 residues. After removal of 3 bases from V and 7 bases from J, the junction contained 10 bases not matched to a gene. Looked up from germline, CDR1 is SGDLS and CDR2 is YYNGEE. In DNA form, the CDR3 reads TGTGCCAGCAGCGCTGCAGGACTAGCGGGAAGGATCGGGGAGCTGTTTTTT. It translates to CASSAAGLAGRIGELFF.

The chain joins TRBV18 to TRBJ2-7; TRBD1 is a possible D gene (6 bases). Germline-derived CDR1 and CDR2 are KGHSH and LQKENI. Trimming shortened V by 4 bases and J by 5 bases, and 12 bases separated the two germline ends. This CDR3 is built from 13 residues. This CDR3 reads CASSLTGSHEQYF. The CDR3 DNA reads TGTGCCAGCTCACTAACAGGGAGCCACGAGCAGTACTTC.